A single sample gave rise to the 7 T cell receptor beta chains below, sequenced in a study of post-analysis software for immune sequencing data. Whole-study results and caveats: Four or five TRBV segments, TRBV5-6, TRBV5-1 and TRBV20-1 among them, were found more frequent in patients than controls.

cDNA libraries for TCR beta contained unique molecular identifiers. One entry per CDR3 protein results from TCRdb running MiXCR on the PCR reads. The table shows roughly 600,000 distinct CDR3 sequences, with around 44% occurring only once. Their antigens are not known. The sample was blood. All receptors derive from a girl under 18 with multiple sclerosis.

This chain uses TRBV12-3 or TRBV12-4 with TRBJ1-2; D may be TRBD1 (6 bases). The CDR3 is 14 residues long. V was cut by 7 bases and J by 6 bases, with 18 bases left in between. CDR3 sequence reads: CASTQGREGHGYTF. DNA of the CDR3: TGTGCCAGCACCCAGGGGAGAGAGGGTCATGGCTACACCTTC.

About this clonotype: Germline and junction disagree at one end, which may indicate a read error. The chain couples TRBV6-5 to TRBJ2-7, with 13 nucleotides matching TRBD2. The length of the CDR3 is 18 residues. CDR1 and CDR2 (germline): MNHEY, SVGAGI. The CDR3 DNA reads TGTGCCAGCAGTTACCGTAACGGACTAGCGGGAGATCAAAACATTCAGTGCTTC. Translating it yields CASSYRNGLAGDQNIQCF.

The chain combines TRBV7-6 with TRBJ2-7; possibly TRBD1 or TRBD2 for D (5 bases each). Germline assignment: CDR1 SGHVS and CDR2 FNYEAQ. This CDR3 contains 16 residues. V gave up 3 bases and J gave up 5 bases, with 20 bases separating them. The CDR3 coding sequence is TGTGCCAGCAGCTTTTCCGGGGCTCTCCATGTGGACGAGCAGTACTTC. This gives the protein CASSFSGALHVDEQYF.

Notes on this clonotype: The junction shows a germline mismatch at one end, possibly a read error. V gene TRBV5-5 combines with J gene TRBJ1-4; possible D gene TRBD1, 6 bases. The V gene's germline CDR1 is SGHKS and CDR2 YYEKEE (reference sequence). The CDR3 is 15 residues long. Written as DNA, the CDR3 is TGTGTCAGCAGCTTGATGACAGGATGGGGAGAAAAACTGTTTTTT. Translated, it gives CVSSLMTGWGEKLFF. Supplemented by reference TRBV5-5 and TRBJ1-4, the full variable domain reads DAGVTQSPTHLIKTRGQQVTLRCSPISGHKSVSWYQQVLGQGPQFIFQYYEKEERGRGNFPDRFSARQFPNYSSELNVNALLLGDSALYLCVSSLMTGWGEKLFFGSGTQLSVL.

The chain couples TRBV29-1 to TRBJ1-1; 8 positions match TRBD1. Per germline, CDR1 SQVTM and CDR2 ANQGSEA. V was clipped by 6 bases and J by 13 bases; unmatched bases: 16. The CDR3 runs to 13 residues. This chain's CDR3 is CSVAPTQGQGGFF. DNA for the CDR3: TGCAGCGTCGCCCCGACCCAAGGACAGGGAGGTTTCTTT.

The rearrangement links TRBV29-1 to TRBJ2-1; D gene ambiguous. The CDR3 contains 11 residues. Trimming stripped 4 bases from V and 10 bases from J, with 11 bases between. CDR1 and CDR2 (germline): SQVTM, ANQGSEA. The CDR3 DNA sequence: TGCAGCGTTGCTGGGCCGCCCGAGCAGTTCTTC. Translating it yields CSVAGPPEQFF.

The DNA for the CDR3 is TGCGCCAGCAGCTTGTTGGGACAGGGGGTTGGAAATGAGCAGTTCTTC. Translated: CASSLLGQGVGNEQFF. This chain uses TRBV5-1 with TRBJ2-1; 11 nucleotides line up with TRBD1. The CDR3 spans 16 residues. Germline values: CDR1 SGHRS, CDR2 YFSETQ. The V segment lost 1 base and the J segment 7 bases; nucleotides outside the gene matches: 7.